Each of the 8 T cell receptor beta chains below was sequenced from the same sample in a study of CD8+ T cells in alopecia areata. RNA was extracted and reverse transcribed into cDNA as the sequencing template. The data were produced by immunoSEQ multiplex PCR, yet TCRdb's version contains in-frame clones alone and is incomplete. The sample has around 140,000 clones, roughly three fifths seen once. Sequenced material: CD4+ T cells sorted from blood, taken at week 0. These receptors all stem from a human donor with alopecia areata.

The CDR3 DNA is TGTGCCAGCAGCGTAACAACTAGCGGGGGGGTAATCAGTGAGCAGTTCTTC. Residues: CASSVTTSGGVISEQFF. The V and J genes are TRBV9 and TRBJ2-1; 13 positions agree with TRBD2. Germline V gene data show CDR1 as SGDLS and CDR2 as YYNGEE. The V segment lost 1 base and the J segment 9 bases; nucleotides outside the gene matches: 10. CDR3 length: 17 amino acids.

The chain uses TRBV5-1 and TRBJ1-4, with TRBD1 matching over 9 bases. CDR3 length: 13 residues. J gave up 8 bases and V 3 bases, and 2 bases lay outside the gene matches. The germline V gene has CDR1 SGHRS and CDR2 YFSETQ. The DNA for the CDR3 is TGCGCCAGCAGCTACAGGGGGCAGGAAAAACTGTTTTTT. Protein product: CASSYRGQEKLFF.

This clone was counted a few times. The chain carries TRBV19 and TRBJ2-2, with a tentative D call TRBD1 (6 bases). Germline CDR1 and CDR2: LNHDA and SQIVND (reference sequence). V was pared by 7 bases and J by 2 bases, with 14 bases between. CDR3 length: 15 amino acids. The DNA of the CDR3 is TGTGCCAGTACCTCCGGGACAAGTAACACCGGGGAGCTGTTTTTT. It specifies CASTSGTSNTGELFF.

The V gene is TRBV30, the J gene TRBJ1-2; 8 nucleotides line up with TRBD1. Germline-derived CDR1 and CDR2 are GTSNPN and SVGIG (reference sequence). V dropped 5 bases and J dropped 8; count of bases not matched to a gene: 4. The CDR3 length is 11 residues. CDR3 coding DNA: TGTGCCTGGGCACAGGGGGTCGGCTACACCTTC. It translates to CAWAQGVGYTF. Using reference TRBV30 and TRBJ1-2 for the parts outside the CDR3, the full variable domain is SQTIHQWPATLVQPVGSPLSLECTVEGTSNPNLYWYRQAAGRGLQLLFYSVGIGQISSEVPQNLSASRPQDRQFILSSKKLLLSDSGFYLCAWAQGVGYTFGSGTRLTVV.

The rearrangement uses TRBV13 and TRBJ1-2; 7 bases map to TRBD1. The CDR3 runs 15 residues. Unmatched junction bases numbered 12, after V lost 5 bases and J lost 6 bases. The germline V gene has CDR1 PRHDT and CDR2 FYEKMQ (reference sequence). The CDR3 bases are TGTGCCAGCAGCACTCTCCAAGTACAGGGGAATGGCTACACCTTC. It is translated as CASSTLQVQGNGYTF.

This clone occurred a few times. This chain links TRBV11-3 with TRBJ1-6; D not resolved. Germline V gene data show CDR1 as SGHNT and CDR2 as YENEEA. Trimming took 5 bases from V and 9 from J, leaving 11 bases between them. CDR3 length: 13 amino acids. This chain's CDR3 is CASSPNIGSPLHF. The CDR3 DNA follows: TGTGCCAGCAGCCCGAATATCGGTTCACCCCTCCACTTT.

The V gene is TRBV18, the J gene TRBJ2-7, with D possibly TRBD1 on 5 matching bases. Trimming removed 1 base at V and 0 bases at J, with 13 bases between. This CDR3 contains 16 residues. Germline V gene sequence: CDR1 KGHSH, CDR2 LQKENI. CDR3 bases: TGTGCCAGCTCACCACTTACCAGGGCAAGCTCCTACGAGCAGTACTTC. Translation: CASSPLTRASSYEQYF.

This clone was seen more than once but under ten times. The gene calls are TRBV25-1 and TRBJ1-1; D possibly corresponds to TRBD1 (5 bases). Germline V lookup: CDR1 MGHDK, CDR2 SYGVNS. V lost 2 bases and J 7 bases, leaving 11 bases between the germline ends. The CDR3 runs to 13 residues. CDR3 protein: CASSERTSREAFF. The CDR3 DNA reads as TGTGCCAGCAGTGAACGGACAAGCCGTGAAGCTTTCTTT.